This TCR beta chain was obtained from a study of T cell changes during pregnancy in multiple sclerosis. Sequenced by immunoSEQ multiplex PCR; TCRdb stores in-frame clones only, minus some. This sample carries around 120,000 clones, roughly 92% of them seen once, and the ten largest clones take less than 4.5%. V shed 5 bases and J 7 bases; nucleotides not matched to a gene: 15. This CDR3 comprises 16 residues. From germline, CDR1 is MNHNY and CDR2 SVGAGI (reference sequence). The chain links TRBV6-6 to TRBJ2-7, with TRBD2 matching over 9 bases. This sequence was found in a female donor with multiple sclerosis, enrolled in a pregnancy study. This sample comprised peripheral blood, obtained after pregnancy. The CDR3 DNA sequence: TGTGCCAGCAGTGGCGTGAGCATAGCGGGGGTGAGTGAGCAGTACTTC. Its protein is CASSGVSIAGVSEQYF.